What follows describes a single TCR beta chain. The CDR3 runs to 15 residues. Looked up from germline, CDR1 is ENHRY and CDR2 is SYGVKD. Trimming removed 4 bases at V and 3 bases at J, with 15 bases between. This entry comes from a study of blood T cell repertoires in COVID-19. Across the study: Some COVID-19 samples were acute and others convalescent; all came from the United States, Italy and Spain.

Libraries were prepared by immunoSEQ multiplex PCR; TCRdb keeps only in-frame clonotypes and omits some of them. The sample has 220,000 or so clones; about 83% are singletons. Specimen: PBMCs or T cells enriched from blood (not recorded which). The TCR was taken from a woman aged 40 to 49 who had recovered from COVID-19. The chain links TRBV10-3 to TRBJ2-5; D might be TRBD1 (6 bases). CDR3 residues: CAISGSTGSEETQYF. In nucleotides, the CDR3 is TGTGCCATCAGTGGGTCGACAGGATCCGAAGAGACCCAGTACTTC.